This is a list of T cell receptor beta chains from one sample in a study of regulatory T cells in long-lasting Graves disease. TCRdb used MiXCR to reprocess the multiplex PCR reads, holding one entry per CDR3 protein. The sample has about 660,000 distinct CDR3 sequences; 25% to 35% are singletons. The sample was peripheral blood mononuclear cells (PBMCs), taken when the disease was refractory, from a patient treated with antithyroid drugs. All receptors derive from a female donor with Graves disease. Each CDR3 is given with its conserved first and last residue.

j_call: TRBJ1-2; v_call: TRBV19; cdr3_aa: CASLDRTNGYGYTF
j_call: TRBJ2-7; v_call: TRBV27; cdr3_aa: CASSYSVLGTGALRTGYEQYF
j_call: TRBJ1-2; v_call: TRBV6-5; cdr3_aa: CASSYDGNYGYTF
j_call: TRBJ1-2; v_call: TRBV20-1; cdr3_aa: CSASEGGDGYTF
j_call: TRBJ1-5; v_call: TRBV27; cdr3_aa: CASRPTGLVQPQHF
j_call: TRBJ2-7; v_call: TRBV13; cdr3_aa: CASSPSGGATYEQYF
j_call: TRBJ1-2; v_call: TRBV2; cdr3_aa: CASSETIWTEANGYTF
j_call: TRBJ1-1; v_call: TRBV6-1; cdr3_aa: CASSPRPGKNTEAFF
j_call: TRBJ1-1; v_call: TRBV12-3/TRBV12-4; cdr3_aa: CASSLFGGWNTEAFF
j_call: TRBJ1-2; v_call: TRBV6-1; cdr3_aa: CASSESGLPYGYTF
j_call: TRBJ1-3; v_call: TRBV12-3/TRBV12-4; cdr3_aa: CASSQSTGGNTIYF
j_call: TRBJ1-4; v_call: TRBV25-1; cdr3_aa: CASSEAGYNEKLFF
j_call: TRBJ1-6; v_call: TRBV30; cdr3_aa: CAWKKGPPLHF
j_call: TRBJ2-7; v_call: TRBV15; cdr3_aa: CATSRGLGEQYF
j_call: TRBJ1-4; v_call: TRBV7-9; cdr3_aa: CASSNSGVGEKLFF
j_call: TRBJ1-2; v_call: TRBV15; cdr3_aa: CATSRDRGLLGYTF
j_call: TRBJ2-7; v_call: TRBV30; cdr3_aa: CAWSGTGGSYEQYF
j_call: TRBJ2-7; v_call: TRBV15; cdr3_aa: CATSRDRGFEQYF
j_call: TRBJ1-1; v_call: TRBV4-1; cdr3_aa: CASSQPSTEAFF
j_call: TRBJ2-2; v_call: TRBV12-3/TRBV12-4; cdr3_aa: CASRSGGSGTRELFF
j_call: TRBJ2-7; v_call: TRBV20-1; cdr3_aa: CSALGQTYEQYF
j_call: TRBJ2-5; v_call: TRBV11-2; cdr3_aa: CASSSRLAGGHQETQYF
j_call: TRBJ2-2; v_call: TRBV24-1; cdr3_aa: CAPVGHIGGELFF
j_call: TRBJ2-5; v_call: TRBV5-4; cdr3_aa: CASSPLRGGFGETQYF
j_call: TRBJ1-5; v_call: TRBV5-1; cdr3_aa: CASSLDGSSNQPQHF
j_call: TRBJ2-7; v_call: TRBV9; cdr3_aa: CASSVGLAEGPYEQYF
j_call: TRBJ2-7; v_call: TRBV12-3/TRBV12-4; cdr3_aa: CASRLVGLAAYEQYF
j_call: TRBJ2-7; v_call: TRBV2; cdr3_aa: CASSVSGLSYEQYF
j_call: TRBJ2-5; v_call: TRBV7-2; cdr3_aa: CASSLRWGEETQYF
j_call: TRBJ2-5; v_call: TRBV6-1; cdr3_aa: CASSEFGTGGGSWETQYF
j_call: TRBJ1-1; v_call: TRBV12-3/TRBV12-4; cdr3_aa: CASRSTGAPNTEAFF
j_call: TRBJ1-5; v_call: TRBV6-1; cdr3_aa: CASSGGQNQPQHF
j_call: TRBJ1-1; v_call: TRBV11-1; cdr3_aa: CASSLTGVTTTEAFF
j_call: TRBJ1-2; v_call: TRBV6-4; cdr3_aa: CASSQRDRDYGYTF
j_call: TRBJ2-2; v_call: TRBV19; cdr3_aa: CASSIEQGSTGELFF
j_call: TRBJ1-5; v_call: TRBV28; cdr3_aa: CASSFETGLPQPQHF
j_call: TRBJ1-2; v_call: TRBV6-1; cdr3_aa: CASTQGNYGYTF
j_call: TRBJ2-2; v_call: TRBV19; cdr3_aa: CASSIGQGNTGELFF
j_call: TRBJ2-3; v_call: TRBV6-9; cdr3_aa: CASSIRQSTDTQYF
j_call: TRBJ1-5; v_call: TRBV30; cdr3_aa: CAWSRGDSRYQPQHF
j_call: TRBJ1-5; v_call: TRBV19; cdr3_aa: CASRRALSNQPQHF